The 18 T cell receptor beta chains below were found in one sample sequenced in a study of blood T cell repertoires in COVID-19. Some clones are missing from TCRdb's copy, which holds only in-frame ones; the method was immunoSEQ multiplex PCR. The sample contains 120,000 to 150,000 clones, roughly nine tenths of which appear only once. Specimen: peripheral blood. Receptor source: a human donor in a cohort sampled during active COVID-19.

The CDR3 DNA is TGTGCCAGCAGCCAAGATCCACTAGCGGGGGGTGCTGAGCAGTTCTTC. It encodes CASSQDPLAGGAEQFF. The genes are TRBV4-2 and TRBJ2-1; 12 bases agree with TRBD2. The germline gives CDR1 LGHNA, CDR2 YNFKEQ. Trimming cost V 0 bases and J 9 bases; bases outside gene matches: 6. The CDR3 contains 16 residues.

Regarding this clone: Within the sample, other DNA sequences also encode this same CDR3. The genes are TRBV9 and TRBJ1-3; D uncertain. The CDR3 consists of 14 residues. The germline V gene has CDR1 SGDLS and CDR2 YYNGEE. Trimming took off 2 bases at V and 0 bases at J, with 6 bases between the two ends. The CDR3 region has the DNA TGTGCCAGCAGCGTGGGCCTCTCTGGAAACACCATATATTTT. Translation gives CASSVGLSGNTIYF.

CDR3 protein: CASSSDRGSDIQYF. In DNA, the CDR3 is TGCGCCAGCAGCTCCGACAGGGGGTCGGACATTCAGTACTTC. The chain is built from TRBV5-1 and TRBJ2-4; 9 positions match TRBD1. CDR3 length: 14 amino acids. Germline trimming cut 3 bases from V and 8 bases from J; bases unmatched to any gene: 6. Germline V gene data show CDR1 as SGHRS and CDR2 as YFSETQ.

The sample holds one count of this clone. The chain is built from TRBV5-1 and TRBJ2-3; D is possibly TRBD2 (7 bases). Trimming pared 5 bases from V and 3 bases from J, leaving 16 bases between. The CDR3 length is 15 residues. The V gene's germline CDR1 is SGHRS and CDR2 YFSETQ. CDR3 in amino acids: CASSFWGGGTDTQYF. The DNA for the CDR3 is TGCGCCAGCAGTTTTTGGGGGGGCGGAACAGATACGCAGTATTTT.

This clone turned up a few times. The CDR3: CASSQWTGGRSAGNTIYF. Here the CDR3 DNA reads TGCGCCAGCAGCCAATGGACAGGGGGAAGAAGTGCTGGAAACACCATATATTTT. V usage is TRBV4-1 and J usage is TRBJ1-3, with 10 bases lining up with TRBD1. CDR3 size: 18 residues. Germline CDR1 is MGHRA and CDR2 is YSYEKL. The ends lost 2 bases at V and 2 bases at J; junction bases unmatched: 9.

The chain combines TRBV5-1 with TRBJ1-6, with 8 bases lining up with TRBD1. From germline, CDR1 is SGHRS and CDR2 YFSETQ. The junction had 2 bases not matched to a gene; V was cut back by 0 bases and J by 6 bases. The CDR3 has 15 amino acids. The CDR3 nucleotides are TGCGCCAGCAGCTTGGCAGGGGGCGGTAATTCACCCCTCCACTTT. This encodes CASSLAGGGNSPLHF.

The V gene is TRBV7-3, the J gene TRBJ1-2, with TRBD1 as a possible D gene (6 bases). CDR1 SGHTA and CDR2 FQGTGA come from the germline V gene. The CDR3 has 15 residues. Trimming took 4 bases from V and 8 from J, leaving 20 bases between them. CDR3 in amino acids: CASSSSPDRRGGYTF. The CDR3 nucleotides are TGTGCCAGCAGCTCCAGTCCTGACAGGCGTGGGGGCTACACCTTC. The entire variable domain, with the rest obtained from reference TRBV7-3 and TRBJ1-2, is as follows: GAGVSQTPSNKVTEKGKYVELRCDPISGHTALYWYRQSLGQGPEFLIYFQGTGAADDSGLPNDRFFAVRPEGSVSTLKIQRTERGDSAVYLCASSSSPDRRGGYTFGSGTRLTVV.

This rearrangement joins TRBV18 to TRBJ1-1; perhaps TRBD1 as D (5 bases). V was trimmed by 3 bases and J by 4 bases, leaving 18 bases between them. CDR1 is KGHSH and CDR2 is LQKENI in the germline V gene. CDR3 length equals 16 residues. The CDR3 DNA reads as TGTGCCAGCTCACCTTTACAGGAGCCCTCTTCCACTGAAGCTTTCTTT. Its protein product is CASSPLQEPSSTEAFF.

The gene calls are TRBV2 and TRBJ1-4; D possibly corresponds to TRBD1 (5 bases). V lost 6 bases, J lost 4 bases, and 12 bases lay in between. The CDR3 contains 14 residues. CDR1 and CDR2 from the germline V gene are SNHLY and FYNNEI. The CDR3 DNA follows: TGTGCCAGCAGCCCGGGACTGATTAATGAAAAACTGTTTTTT. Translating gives CASSPGLINEKLFF.

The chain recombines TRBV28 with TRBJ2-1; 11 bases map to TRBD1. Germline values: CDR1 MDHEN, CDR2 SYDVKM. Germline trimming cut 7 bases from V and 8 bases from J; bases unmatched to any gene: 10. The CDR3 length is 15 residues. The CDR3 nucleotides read TGTGCCAGCATCCACGGAGGACAGGGGGCCTATGAGCAGTTCTTC. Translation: CASIHGGQGAYEQFF.

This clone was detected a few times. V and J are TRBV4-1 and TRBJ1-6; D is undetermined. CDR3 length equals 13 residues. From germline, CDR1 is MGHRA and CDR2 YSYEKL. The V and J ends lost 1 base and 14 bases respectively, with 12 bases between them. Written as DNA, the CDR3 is TGCGCCAGCAGCCAAGGACGGGAGAGATCCCTCCACTTT. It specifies CASSQGRERSLHF.

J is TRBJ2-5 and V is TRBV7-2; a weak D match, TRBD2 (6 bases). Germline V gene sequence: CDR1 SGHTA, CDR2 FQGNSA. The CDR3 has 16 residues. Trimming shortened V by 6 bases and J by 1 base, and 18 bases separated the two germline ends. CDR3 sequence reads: CASSPKAGGLQETQYF. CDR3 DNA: TGTGCCAGCAGTCCCAAAGCGGGCGGGCTCCAAGAGACCCAGTACTTC.

The CDR3 nucleotides are TGCGCCAGCAGCTTGGGCTACGAGGCTGAAGCTTTCTTT. As protein: CASSLGYEAEAFF. The J gene is TRBJ1-1, the V gene TRBV5-1; D ambiguous. The CDR3 covers 13 residues. Germline V gene lookup returns CDR1 SGHRS and CDR2 YFSETQ. V shed 0 bases and J shed 6 bases, with 9 bases lying between them.

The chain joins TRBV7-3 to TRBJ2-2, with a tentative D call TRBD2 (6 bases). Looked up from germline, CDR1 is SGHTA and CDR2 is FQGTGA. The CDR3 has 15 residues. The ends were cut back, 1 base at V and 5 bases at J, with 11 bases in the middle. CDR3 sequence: CASSLNGGSTGELFF. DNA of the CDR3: TGTGCCAGCAGCTTAAATGGGGGGTCAACCGGGGAGCTGTTTTTT.

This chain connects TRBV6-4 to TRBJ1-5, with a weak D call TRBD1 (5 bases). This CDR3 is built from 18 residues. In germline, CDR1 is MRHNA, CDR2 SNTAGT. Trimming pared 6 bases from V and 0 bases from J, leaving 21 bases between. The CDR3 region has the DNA TGTGCCAGCAGGAATTCCCGTGACAGATCGCATAGCAATCAGCCCCAGCATTTT. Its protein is CASRNSRDRSHSNQPQHF.

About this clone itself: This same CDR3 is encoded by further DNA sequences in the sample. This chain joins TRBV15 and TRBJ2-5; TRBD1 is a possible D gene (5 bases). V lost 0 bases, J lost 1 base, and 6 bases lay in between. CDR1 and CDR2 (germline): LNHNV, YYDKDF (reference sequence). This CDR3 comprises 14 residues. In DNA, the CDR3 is TGTGCCACCAGCAGAGACCAGGGCCAAGAGACCCAGTACTTC. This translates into CATSRDQGQETQYF. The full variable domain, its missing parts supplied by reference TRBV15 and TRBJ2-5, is DAMVIQNPRYQVTQFGKPVTLSCSQTLNHNVMYWYQQKSSQAPKLLFHYYDKDFNNEADTPDNFQSRRPNTSFCFLDIRSPGLGDTAMYLCATSRDQGQETQYFGPGTRLLVL.

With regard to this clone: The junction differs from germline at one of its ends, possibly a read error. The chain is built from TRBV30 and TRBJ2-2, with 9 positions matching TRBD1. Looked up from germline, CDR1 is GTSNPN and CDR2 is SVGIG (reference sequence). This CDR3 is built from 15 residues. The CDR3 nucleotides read TGTGCCTGGAGCCAACAGGGGGCGCACACCGAGGAGCTGTTTTTT. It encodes CAWSQQGAHTEELFF.

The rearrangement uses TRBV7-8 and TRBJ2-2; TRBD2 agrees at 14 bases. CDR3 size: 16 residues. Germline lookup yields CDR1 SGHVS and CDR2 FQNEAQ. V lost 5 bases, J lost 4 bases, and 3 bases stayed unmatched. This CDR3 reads CASSPGLAGGTGELFF. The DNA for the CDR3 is TGTGCCAGCAGCCCCGGACTAGCGGGGGGCACCGGGGAGCTGTTTTTT.